Following are 16 T cell receptor beta chains from one sample sequenced in a study of blood T cells in healthy people across ages. With a J-beta primer mix and a sample-barcoded 5' primer, a second PCR ran about 7 to 12 cycles. TCRdb re-analysed the 5' RACE reads in MiXCR, keeping a single row per CDR3 protein. The sample holds 1,500,000 or so distinct CDR3 sequences; approximately 59% are singletons and the top ten take 6.5% to 8.5%. Sequencing was performed on blood. These receptors came from a man aged 18-30 years in good health.

The rearrangement joins TRBV20-1 to TRBJ2-2, with D perhaps TRBD2 (6 bases). The germline V and J ends were trimmed by 5 bases and 5 bases, with 21 bases remaining between them. In germline, CDR1 is DFQATT, CDR2 SNEGSKA (reference sequence). The CDR3 spans 16 residues. The chain's CDR3 is CSAPVVGEAQTGELFF. DNA for the CDR3: TGCAGTGCTCCCGTGGTGGGGGAGGCCCAGACCGGGGAGCTGTTTTTT.

V and J are TRBV5-5 and TRBJ1-2, with D maybe TRBD1 (5 bases). Trimming shortened V by 4 bases and J by 6 bases, and 13 bases separated the two germline ends. CDR1 and CDR2 from the germline V gene are SGHKS and YYEKEE (reference sequence). CDR3 length: 13 amino acids. CDR3 nucleotide sequence: TGTGCCAGCAGCCGCTTAGGGGTGAATGGCTACACCTTC. Translated: CASSRLGVNGYTF.

This clonotype was seen only once. This chain uses TRBV28 with TRBJ2-1; a weak D match, TRBD2 (6 bases). V was pared by 3 bases and J by 7 bases, with 22 bases between. Germline assignment: CDR1 MDHEN and CDR2 SYDVKM. This CDR3 comprises 17 residues. The CDR3 sequence is CASSFPGLRGSRNEQFF. In nucleotides, the CDR3 is TGTGCCAGCAGTTTCCCCGGACTAAGAGGTTCTAGGAATGAGCAGTTCTTC.

V usage is TRBV4-3 and J usage is TRBJ1-2; maybe TRBD1 (5 bases). Germline CDR1 reads LGHNA; CDR2 reads YSLEER. Trimming removed 2 bases from V and 10 bases from J, with 14 bases in between. The CDR3 runs to 13 residues. CDR3 protein: CASSQLSGPVYTF. The CDR3 DNA sequence: TGCGCCAGCAGCCAACTCTCAGGGCCGGTCTACACCTTC.

The chain carries TRBV2 and TRBJ2-1; the D gene is possibly TRBD1 (5 bases). The CDR3 covers 15 residues. Germline V gene lookup returns CDR1 SNHLY and CDR2 FYNNEI. V gave up 5 bases and J gave up 4 bases, with 15 bases separating them. The CDR3 is CASSLGQGDYNEQFF. The CDR3 DNA reads as TGTGCCAGCAGTTTAGGTCAGGGTGATTACAATGAGCAGTTCTTC.

This clonotype has only a few counts. The CDR3 spells CASSPDPTGAAAYNEQFF. CDR3 coding DNA: TGCGCCAGCAGCCCAGACCCCACGGGGGCAGCCGCCTACAATGAGCAGTTCTTC. V gene TRBV5-1 combines with J gene TRBJ2-1, with D perhaps assigned TRBD1 or TRBD2 (6 bases each). Trimming took off 4 bases at V and 2 bases at J, with 22 bases between the two ends. Germline lookup yields CDR1 SGHRS and CDR2 YFSETQ. The CDR3 sequence is 18 residues long.

The chain combines TRBV11-2 with TRBJ1-1, with D hard to call. V was cut by 4 bases and J by 3 bases, with 9 bases left in between. Germline V gene lookup returns CDR1 SGHAT and CDR2 FQNNGV. This CDR3 is built from 13 residues. CDR3 residues: CASSWAGDTEAFF. DNA for the CDR3: TGTGCCAGCAGCTGGGCAGGAGACACTGAAGCTTTCTTT.

The chain joins TRBV3-1 to TRBJ2-5, with D tentatively TRBD2 (6 bases). The V gene lost 5 bases and the J gene lost 0 bases, with 13 bases spanning the gap. Germline assignment: CDR1 LGHDT and CDR2 YNNKEL (reference sequence). The CDR3 is 15 residues long. In nucleotides, the CDR3 is TGTGCCAGCAGCGCGGGACGGAATCACCAAGAGACCCAGTACTTC. It translates to CASSAGRNHQETQYF.

The chain recombines TRBV25-1 with TRBJ1-1, with a possible D match to TRBD1 (6 bases). The germline V gene encodes CDR1 MGHDK and CDR2 SYGVNS. This CDR3 has 12 residues. Trimming took 8 bases from V and 10 from J, leaving 17 bases between them. Here the CDR3 reads CASGPQGSGAFF. The DNA of the CDR3 is TGTGCCAGCGGACCACAGGGATCCGGAGCTTTCTTT.

V gene TRBV4-3 combines with J gene TRBJ1-4; no reliable D call. CDR3 length: 19 amino acids. Per germline, CDR1 LGHNA and CDR2 YSLEER. Trimming removed 0 bases from V and 0 bases from J, with 17 bases in between. The CDR3 here is CASSQDLLVSVPTNEKLFF. CDR3 DNA sequence: TGCGCCAGCAGCCAAGATTTGTTGGTATCGGTTCCAACTAATGAAAAACTGTTTTTT.

The rearrangement joins TRBV11-2 to TRBJ2-1; D may be TRBD2 (6 bases). CDR1 SGHAT and CDR2 FQNNGV come from the germline V gene. CDR3 length equals 14 residues. Trimming left V 4 bases short and J 6 bases short, with 13 bases between. The chain's CDR3 is CASSSGGPTNEQFF. The CDR3 nucleotides are TGTGCCAGCAGCTCCGGGGGACCGACCAATGAGCAGTTCTTC.

In regard to this clonotype: Germline and junction disagree at one end, which may indicate a read error. The chain couples TRBV4-1 to TRBJ2-5; weak D call: TRBD1 (6 bases). The germline gives CDR1 MGHRA, CDR2 YSYEKL. The CDR3 length is 16 residues. CDR3 nucleotides: TGCGCCGGCAGCCAAGATCGTACGGACAGCTTAGAGACCCAGTACTTC. As protein: CAGSQDRTDSLETQYF.

The J gene is TRBJ2-7, the V gene TRBV27; possibly TRBD1 or TRBD2 for D (5 bases each). Trimming took off 5 bases at V and 7 bases at J, with 24 bases between the two ends. Looked up from germline, CDR1 is MNHEY and CDR2 is SMNVEV (reference sequence). The CDR3 has 16 residues. The DNA for the CDR3 is TGTGCCAGCAGTCTCACCGGGGCTTTCTATTTCAAAGAGCAGTACTTC. This translates into CASSLTGAFYFKEQYF.

The CDR3 sequence is CAISDYGQAPYEQYF. The CDR3 bases are TGTGCCATCAGTGACTATGGACAGGCCCCCTACGAGCAGTACTTC. This chain joins TRBV10-3 and TRBJ2-7; 7 bases fit TRBD1. Germline-derived CDR1 and CDR2 are ENHRY and SYGVKD. The V segment lost 3 bases and the J segment 2 bases; nucleotides outside the gene matches: 7. The CDR3 length is 15 residues.

V is TRBV29-1 and J is TRBJ2-5, with 12 nucleotides matching TRBD1. CDR3 size: 16 residues. CDR1 is SQVTM, CDR2 ANQGSEA, per germline. V trimming: 7 bases; J trimming: 3 bases; junction bases outside the gene matches: 12. The CDR3 is CSGSPGTGGWEETQYF. The CDR3 DNA reads TGCAGCGGTAGTCCCGGGACAGGGGGCTGGGAAGAGACCCAGTACTTC. Full variable domain (missing parts from reference TRBV29-1 and TRBJ2-5): SAVISQKPSRDICQRGTSLTIQCQVDSQVTMMFWYRQQPGQSLTLIATANQGSEATYESGFVIDKFPISRPNLTFSTLTVSNMSPEDSSIYLCSGSPGTGGWEETQYFGPGTRLLVL.

The rearrangement links TRBV30 to TRBJ2-7, with D hard to call. V lost 0 bases to trimming and J lost 7 bases, with 10 bases between them. This CDR3 comprises 12 residues. From germline, CDR1 is GTSNPN and CDR2 SVGIG (reference sequence). CDR3 DNA sequence: TGTGCCTGGAGTGTGTCCGCTGTTGAGCAGTACTTC. Protein: CAWSVSAVEQYF.